The present TCR beta chain was sequenced within a study of blood T cells in healthy people across ages. The study's findings and limits: The study regarded diversity estimates from one million T cells as underestimates.

Per the germline V gene, CDR1 is SGHDN and CDR2 is FVKESK. The CDR3 spans 15 residues. V lost 3 bases and J lost 6; bases outside the gene matches: 4. For this clonotype: What it binds is unknown.

Using a J-beta primer mix together with a sample-barcoded 5' primer, a second PCR was run for about 7 to 12 cycles. MiXCR, run by TCRdb on the 5' RACE reads, gives a single entry per CDR3 protein. The sample includes approximately 900,000 distinct CDR3 sequences, roughly 28% of them seen just once. This sample also belongs to another study, concerning T cells of mothers and their children.

The rearrangement joins TRBV14 to TRBJ2-1; 11 nucleotides line up with TRBD2. The sample comprised blood. The sequence was collected from a middle-aged woman in good health. For the CDR3, the DNA is TGTGCCAGCAGCCAGCTAGCGGGGGGCATCAATGAGCAGTTCTTC. This gives the protein CASSQLAGGINEQFF.